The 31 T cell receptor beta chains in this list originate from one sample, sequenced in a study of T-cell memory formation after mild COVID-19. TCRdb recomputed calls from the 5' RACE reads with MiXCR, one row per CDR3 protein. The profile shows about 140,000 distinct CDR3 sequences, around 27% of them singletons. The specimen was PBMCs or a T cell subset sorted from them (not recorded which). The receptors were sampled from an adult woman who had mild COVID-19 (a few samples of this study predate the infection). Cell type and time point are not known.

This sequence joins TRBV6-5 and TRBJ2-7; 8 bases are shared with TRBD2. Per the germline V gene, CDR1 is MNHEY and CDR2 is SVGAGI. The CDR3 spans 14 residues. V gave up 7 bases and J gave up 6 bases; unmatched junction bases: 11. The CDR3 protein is CASNRAGGYGEQYF. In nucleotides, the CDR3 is TGTGCCAGCAATCGGGCGGGGGGCTACGGCGAGCAGTACTTC.

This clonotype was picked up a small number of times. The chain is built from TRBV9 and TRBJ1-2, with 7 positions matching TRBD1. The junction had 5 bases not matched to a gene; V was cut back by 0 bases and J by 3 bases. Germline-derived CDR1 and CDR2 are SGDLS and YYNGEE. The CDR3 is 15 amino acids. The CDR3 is CASSVGPDRDYGYTF. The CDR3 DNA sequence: TGTGCCAGCAGCGTAGGACCCGACAGGGACTATGGCTACACCTTC.

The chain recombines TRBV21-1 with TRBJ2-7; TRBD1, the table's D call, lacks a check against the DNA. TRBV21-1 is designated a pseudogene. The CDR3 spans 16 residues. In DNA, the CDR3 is TGTGCCAGCAGCCGGGCCGGGACAGGGGCTTGCTACGAGCAGTACTTC. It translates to CASSRAGTGACYEQYF.

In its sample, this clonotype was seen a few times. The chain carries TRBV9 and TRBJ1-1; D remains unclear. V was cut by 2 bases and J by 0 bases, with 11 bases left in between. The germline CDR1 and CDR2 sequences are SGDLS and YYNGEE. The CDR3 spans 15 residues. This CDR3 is CASSVGGRMNTEAFF. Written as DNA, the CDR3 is TGTGCCAGCAGCGTCGGAGGGCGCATGAACACTGAAGCTTTCTTT.

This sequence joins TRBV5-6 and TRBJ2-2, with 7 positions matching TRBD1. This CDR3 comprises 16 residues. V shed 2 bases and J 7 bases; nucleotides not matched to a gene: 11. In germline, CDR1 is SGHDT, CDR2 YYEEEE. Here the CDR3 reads CASSFRRDSRGGELFF. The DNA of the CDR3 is TGTGCCAGCAGCTTTCGTAGGGACAGCCGAGGCGGGGAGCTGTTTTTT.

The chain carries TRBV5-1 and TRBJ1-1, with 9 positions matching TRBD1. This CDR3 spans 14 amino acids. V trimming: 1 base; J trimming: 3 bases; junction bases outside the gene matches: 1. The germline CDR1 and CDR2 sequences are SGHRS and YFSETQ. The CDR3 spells CASSLYRGHTEAFF. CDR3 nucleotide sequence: TGCGCCAGCAGCTTGTACAGGGGGCACACTGAAGCTTTCTTT.

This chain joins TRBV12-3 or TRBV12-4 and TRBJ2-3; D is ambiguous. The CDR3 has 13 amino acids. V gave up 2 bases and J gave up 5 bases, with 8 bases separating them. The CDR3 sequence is CASSLKVGDTQYF. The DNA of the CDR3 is TGTGCCAGCAGTTTAAAGGTGGGAGATACGCAGTATTTT.

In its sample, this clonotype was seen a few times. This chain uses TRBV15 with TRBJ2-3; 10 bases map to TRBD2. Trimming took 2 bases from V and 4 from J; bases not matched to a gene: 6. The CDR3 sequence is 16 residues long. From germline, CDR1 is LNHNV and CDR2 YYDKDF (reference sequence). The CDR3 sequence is CATSRSLAGGSDTQYF. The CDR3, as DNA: TGTGCCACCAGCAGAAGTTTAGCGGGAGGATCAGATACGCAGTATTTT.

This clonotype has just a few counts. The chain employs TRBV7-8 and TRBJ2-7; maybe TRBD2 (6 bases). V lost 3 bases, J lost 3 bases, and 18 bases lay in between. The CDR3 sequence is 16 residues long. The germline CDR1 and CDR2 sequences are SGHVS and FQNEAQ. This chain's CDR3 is CASSFPRELGGYEQYF. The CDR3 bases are TGTGCCAGCAGCTTCCCCAGGGAATTGGGGGGCTACGAGCAGTACTTC.

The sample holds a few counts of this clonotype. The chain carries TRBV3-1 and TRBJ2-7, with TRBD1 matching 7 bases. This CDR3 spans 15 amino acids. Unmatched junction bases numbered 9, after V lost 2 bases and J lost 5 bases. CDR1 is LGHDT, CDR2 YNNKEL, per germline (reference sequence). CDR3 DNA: TGTGCCAGCAGCCAACCGTCCCGGGACAGTCACGAGCAGTACTTC. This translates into CASSQPSRDSHEQYF.

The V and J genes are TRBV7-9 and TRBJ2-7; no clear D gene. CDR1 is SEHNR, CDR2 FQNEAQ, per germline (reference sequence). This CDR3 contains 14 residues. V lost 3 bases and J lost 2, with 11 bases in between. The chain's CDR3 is CASSFSVSPYEQYF. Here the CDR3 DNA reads TGTGCCAGCAGCTTTTCTGTGAGTCCCTACGAGCAGTACTTC.

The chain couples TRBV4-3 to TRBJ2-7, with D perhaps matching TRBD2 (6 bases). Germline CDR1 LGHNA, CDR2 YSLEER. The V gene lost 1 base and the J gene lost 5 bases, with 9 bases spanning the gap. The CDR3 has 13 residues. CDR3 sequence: CASSQVGGHEQYF. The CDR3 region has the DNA TGCGCCAGCAGCCAAGTGGGAGGCCACGAGCAGTACTTC.

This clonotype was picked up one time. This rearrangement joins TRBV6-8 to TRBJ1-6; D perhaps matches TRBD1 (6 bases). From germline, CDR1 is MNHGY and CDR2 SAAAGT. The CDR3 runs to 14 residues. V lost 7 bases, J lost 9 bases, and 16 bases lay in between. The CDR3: CASKRGAETSPLHF. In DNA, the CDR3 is TGTGCCAGCAAACGGGGGGCAGAAACTTCACCCCTCCACTTT.

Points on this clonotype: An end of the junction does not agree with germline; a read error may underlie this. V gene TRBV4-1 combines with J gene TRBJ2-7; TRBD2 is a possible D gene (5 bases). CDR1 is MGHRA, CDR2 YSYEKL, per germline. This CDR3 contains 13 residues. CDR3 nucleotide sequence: TGCGCCAGCAGCCAAGATCATAAGGCAGGACTCGACTTC. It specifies CASSQDHKAGLDF.

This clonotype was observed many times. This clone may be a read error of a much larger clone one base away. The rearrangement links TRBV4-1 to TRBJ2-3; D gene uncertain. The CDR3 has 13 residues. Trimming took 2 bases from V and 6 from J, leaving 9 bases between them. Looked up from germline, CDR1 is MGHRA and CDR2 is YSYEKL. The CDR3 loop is CASSQPHGDTQYF. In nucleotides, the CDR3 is TGCGCCAGCAGCCAACCTCACGGGGATACGCAGTATTTT.

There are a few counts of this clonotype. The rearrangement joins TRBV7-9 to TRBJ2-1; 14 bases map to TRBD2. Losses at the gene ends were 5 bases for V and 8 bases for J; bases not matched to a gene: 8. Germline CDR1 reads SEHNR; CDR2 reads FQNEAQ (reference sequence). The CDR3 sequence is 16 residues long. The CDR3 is CASSPPGTSGSHEQFF. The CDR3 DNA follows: TGTGCCAGCAGCCCCCCCGGGACTAGCGGGAGCCATGAGCAGTTCTTC.

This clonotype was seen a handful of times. CDR3 nucleotides: TGTGCCAGCAGTTACTCCGGGGGGAACACTGAAGCTTTCTTT. This codes for CASSYSGGNTEAFF. The chain recombines TRBV7-9 with TRBJ1-1; D is perhaps TRBD1 (5 bases). Trimming removed 6 bases from V and 1 base from J, with 12 bases in between. CDR1 is SEHNR and CDR2 is FQNEAQ in the germline V gene (reference sequence). The CDR3 totals 14 residues. Based on the CDR3 plus reference TRBV7-9 and TRBJ1-1, the full variable domain is DTGVSQNPRHKITKRGQNVTFRCDPISEHNRLYWYRQTLGQGPEFLTYFQNEAQLEKSRLLSDRFSAERPKGSFSTLEIQRTEQGDSAMYLCASSYSGGNTEAFFGQGTRLTVV.

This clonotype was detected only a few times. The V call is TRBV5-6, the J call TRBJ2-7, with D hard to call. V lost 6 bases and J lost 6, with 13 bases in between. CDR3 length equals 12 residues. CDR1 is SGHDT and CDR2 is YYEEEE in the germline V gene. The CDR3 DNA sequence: TGTGCCAGCACTCTCCGGGTAGGCGAGCAGTACTTC. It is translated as CASTLRVGEQYF.

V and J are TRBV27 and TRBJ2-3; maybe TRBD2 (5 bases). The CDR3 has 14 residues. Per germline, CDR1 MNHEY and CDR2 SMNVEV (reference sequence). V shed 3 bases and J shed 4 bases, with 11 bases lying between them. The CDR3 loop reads CASSLMEASDTQYF. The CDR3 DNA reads TGTGCCAGCAGTTTGATGGAGGCATCAGATACGCAGTATTTT.

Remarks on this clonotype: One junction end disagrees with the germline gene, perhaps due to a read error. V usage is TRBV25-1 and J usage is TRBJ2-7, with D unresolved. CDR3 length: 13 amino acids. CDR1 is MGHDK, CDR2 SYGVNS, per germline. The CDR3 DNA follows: TGTGCCAGCCGCCAGGTGCAGTATTCCCCGGTGAACTTC. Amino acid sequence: CASRQVQYSPVNF.

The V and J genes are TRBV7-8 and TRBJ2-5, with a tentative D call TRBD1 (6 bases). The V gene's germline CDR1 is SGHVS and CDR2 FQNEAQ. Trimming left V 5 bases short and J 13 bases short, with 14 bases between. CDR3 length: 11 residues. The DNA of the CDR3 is TGTGCCAGCAGCATTGGACAGCTTATGTACTTC. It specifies CASSIGQLMYF.

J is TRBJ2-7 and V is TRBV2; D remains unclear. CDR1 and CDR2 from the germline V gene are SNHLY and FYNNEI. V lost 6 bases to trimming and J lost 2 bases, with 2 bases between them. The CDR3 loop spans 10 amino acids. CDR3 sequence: CASRAYEQYF. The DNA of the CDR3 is TGTGCCAGCAGGGCCTACGAGCAGTACTTC.

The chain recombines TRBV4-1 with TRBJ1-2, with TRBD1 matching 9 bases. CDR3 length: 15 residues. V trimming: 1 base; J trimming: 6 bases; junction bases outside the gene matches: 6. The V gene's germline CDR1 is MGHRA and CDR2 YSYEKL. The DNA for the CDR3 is TGCGCCAGCAGCCAAGCCCCGGGACAGGGTGATGGCTACACCTTC. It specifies CASSQAPGQGDGYTF.

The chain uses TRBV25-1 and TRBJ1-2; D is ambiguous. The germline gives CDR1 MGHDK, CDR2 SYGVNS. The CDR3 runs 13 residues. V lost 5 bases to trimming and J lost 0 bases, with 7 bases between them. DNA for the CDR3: TGTGCCAGCAGTCACGGGGCTAACTATGGCTACACCTTC. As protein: CASSHGANYGYTF.

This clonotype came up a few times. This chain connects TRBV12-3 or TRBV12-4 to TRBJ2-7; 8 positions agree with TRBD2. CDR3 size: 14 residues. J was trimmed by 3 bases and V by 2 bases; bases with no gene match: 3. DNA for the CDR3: TGTGCCAGCAGTTTACTAGCGGGCGGCTACGAGCAGTACTTC. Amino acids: CASSLLAGGYEQYF.

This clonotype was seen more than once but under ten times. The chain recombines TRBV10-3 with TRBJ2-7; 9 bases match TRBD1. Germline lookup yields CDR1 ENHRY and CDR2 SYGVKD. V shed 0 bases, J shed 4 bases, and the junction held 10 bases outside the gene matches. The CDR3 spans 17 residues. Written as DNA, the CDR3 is TGTGCCATCAGTGAGTCGTACCCCGACAGGGGGGAATACGAGCAGTACTTC. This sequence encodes CAISESYPDRGEYEQYF.

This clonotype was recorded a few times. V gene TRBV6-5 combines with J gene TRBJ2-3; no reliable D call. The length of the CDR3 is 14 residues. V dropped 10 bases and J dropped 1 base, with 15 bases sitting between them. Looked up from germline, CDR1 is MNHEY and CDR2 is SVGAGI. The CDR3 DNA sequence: TGTGCCACCCCGTTAGCCCCTGGCACAGATACGCAGTATTTT. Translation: CATPLAPGTDTQYF.

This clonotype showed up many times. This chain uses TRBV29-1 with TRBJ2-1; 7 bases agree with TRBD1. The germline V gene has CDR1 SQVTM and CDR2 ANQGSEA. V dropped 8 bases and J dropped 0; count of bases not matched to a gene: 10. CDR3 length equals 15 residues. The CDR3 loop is CSIFPGQSSYNEQFF. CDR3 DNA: TGCAGCATTTTTCCGGGACAGAGCTCCTACAATGAGCAGTTCTTC.

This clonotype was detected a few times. For the CDR3, the DNA is TGTGCCAGCAGCTTAGGGATTGGGGGAGGGCAGTTCTTC. This translates into CASSLGIGGGQFF. The chain employs TRBV11-2 and TRBJ2-1, with D perhaps TRBD2 (6 bases). The germline V gene encodes CDR1 SGHAT and CDR2 FQNNGV. This CDR3 contains 13 residues. Deletions cut 1 base from V and 12 bases from J, with 13 bases between.

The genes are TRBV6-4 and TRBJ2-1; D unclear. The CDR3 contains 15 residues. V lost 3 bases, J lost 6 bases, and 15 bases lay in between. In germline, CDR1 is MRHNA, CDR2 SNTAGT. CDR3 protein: CASSEADPPGNEQFF. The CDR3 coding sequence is TGTGCCAGCAGTGAGGCAGACCCTCCTGGCAATGAGCAGTTCTTC.

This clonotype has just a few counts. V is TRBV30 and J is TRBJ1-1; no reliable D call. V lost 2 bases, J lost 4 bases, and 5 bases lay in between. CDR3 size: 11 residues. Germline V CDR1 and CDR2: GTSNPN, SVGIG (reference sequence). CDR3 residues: CAWSPTTEAFF. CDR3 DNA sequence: TGTGCCTGGAGTCCTACCACTGAAGCTTTCTTT.